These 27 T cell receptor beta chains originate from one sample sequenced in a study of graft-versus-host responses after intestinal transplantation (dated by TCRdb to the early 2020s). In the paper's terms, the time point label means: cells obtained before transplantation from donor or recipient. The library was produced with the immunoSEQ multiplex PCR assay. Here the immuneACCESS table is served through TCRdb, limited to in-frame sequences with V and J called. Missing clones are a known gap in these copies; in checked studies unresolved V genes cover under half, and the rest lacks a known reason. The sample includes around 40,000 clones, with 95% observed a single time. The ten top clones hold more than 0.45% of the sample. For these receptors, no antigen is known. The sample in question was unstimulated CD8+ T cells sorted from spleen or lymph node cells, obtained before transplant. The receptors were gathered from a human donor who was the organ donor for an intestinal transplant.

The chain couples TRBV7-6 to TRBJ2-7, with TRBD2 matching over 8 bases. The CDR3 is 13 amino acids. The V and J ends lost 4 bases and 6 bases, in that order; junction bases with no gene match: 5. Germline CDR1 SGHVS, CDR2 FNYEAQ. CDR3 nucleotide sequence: TGTGCCAGCAGCTACGCGCGGGGGGCCGAGCAGTACTTC. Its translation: CASSYARGAEQYF.

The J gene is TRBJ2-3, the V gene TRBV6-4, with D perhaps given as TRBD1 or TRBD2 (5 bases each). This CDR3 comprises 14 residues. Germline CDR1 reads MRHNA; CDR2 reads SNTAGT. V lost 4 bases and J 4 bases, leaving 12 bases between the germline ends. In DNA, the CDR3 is TGTGCCAGCAGTGCCCAGGGAGAGGCAGATACGCAGTATTTT. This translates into CASSAQGEADTQYF.

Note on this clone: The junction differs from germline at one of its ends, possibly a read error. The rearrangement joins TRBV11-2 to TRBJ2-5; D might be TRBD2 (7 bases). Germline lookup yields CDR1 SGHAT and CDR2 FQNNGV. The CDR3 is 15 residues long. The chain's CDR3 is CAGSPGGLGSETQYF. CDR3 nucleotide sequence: TGTGCCGGCAGCCCCGGGGGGCTTGGGTCCGAGACCCAGTACTTC.

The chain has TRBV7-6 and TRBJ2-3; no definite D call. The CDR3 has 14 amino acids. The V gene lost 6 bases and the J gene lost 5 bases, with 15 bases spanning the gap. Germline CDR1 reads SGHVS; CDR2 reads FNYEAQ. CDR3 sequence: CASSRSWAEDTQYF. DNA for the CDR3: TGTGCCAGCAGTCGATCGTGGGCCGAAGATACGCAGTATTTT.

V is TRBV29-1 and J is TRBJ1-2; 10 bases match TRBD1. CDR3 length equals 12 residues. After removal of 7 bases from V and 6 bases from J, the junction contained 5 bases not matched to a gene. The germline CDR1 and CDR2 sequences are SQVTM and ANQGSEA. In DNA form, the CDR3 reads TGCAGCGGAACCGGGACAGGGGATGGCTACACCTTC. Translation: CSGTGTGDGYTF.

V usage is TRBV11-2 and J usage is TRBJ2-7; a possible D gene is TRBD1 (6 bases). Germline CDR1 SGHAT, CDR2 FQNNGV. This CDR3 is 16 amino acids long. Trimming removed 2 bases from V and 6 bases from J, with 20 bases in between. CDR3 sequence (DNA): TGTGCCAGCAGCTTAAGGCGTGCAGGGGACGCCTCCGAGCAGTACTTC. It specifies CASSLRRAGDASEQYF.

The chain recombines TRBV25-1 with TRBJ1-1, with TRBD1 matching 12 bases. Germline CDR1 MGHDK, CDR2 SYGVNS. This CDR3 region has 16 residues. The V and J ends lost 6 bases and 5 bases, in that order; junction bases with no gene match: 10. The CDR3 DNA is TGTGCCAGCAGATCCTATCCGGGACAGGGGGCGACTGAAGCTTTCTTT. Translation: CASRSYPGQGATEAFF.

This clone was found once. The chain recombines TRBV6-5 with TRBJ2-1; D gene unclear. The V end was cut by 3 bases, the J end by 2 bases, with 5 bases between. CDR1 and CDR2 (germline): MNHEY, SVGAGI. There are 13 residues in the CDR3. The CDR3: CASSYGAYNEQFF. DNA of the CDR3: TGTGCCAGCAGTTATGGGGCCTACAATGAGCAGTTCTTC.

The CDR3 DNA reads as TGTGCCAGCAGCTTATTTATGGGGGACGAGCAGTACTTC. Translating it yields CASSLFMGDEQYF. This chain joins TRBV11-2 and TRBJ2-7; D may match TRBD1 or TRBD2 (5 bases each). Trimming removed 2 bases at V and 5 bases at J, with 10 bases between. Germline V gene data show CDR1 as SGHAT and CDR2 as FQNNGV. The CDR3 is 13 amino acids.

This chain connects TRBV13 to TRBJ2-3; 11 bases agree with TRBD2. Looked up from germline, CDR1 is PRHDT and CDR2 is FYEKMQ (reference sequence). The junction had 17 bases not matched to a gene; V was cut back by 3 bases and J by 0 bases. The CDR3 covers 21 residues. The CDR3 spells CASSFGTSGGISQGSTDTQYF. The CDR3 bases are TGTGCCAGCAGCTTTGGGACTAGCGGAGGGATCAGCCAGGGGAGCACAGATACGCAGTATTTT.

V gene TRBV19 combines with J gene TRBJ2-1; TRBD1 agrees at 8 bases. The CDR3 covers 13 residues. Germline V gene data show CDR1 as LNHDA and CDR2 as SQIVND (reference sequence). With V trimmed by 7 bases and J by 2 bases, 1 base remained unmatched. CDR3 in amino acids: CASTGGAYNEQFF. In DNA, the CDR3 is TGTGCCAGTACAGGGGGCGCCTACAATGAGCAGTTCTTC.

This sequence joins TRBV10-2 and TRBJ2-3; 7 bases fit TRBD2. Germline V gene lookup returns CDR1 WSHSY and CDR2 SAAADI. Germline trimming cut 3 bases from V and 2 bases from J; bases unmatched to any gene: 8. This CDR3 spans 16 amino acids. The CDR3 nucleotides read TGCGCCAGCAGTGATGGGTGGGGGGGTGTCACAGATACGCAGTATTTT. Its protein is CASSDGWGGVTDTQYF.

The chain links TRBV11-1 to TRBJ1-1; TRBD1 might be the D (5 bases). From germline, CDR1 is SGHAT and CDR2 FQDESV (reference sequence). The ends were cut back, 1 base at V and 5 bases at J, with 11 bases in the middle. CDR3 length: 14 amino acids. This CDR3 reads CASSLVPWGTEAFF. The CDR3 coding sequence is TGTGCCAGCAGCTTAGTACCGTGGGGGACTGAAGCTTTCTTT.

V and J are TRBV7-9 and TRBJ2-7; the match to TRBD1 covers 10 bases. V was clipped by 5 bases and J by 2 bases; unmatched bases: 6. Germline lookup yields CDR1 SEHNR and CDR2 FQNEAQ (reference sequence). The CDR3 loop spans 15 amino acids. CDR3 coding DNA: TGTGCCAGCAGCGCGCCGGGACAGGGGACCTACGAGCAGTACTTC. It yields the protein CASSAPGQGTYEQYF.

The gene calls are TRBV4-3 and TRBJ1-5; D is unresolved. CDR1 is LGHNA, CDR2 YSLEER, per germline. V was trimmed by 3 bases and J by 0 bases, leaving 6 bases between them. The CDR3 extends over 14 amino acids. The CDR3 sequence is CASSQWDSNQPQHF. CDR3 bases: TGCGCCAGCAGCCAGTGGGATAGCAATCAGCCCCAGCATTTT.

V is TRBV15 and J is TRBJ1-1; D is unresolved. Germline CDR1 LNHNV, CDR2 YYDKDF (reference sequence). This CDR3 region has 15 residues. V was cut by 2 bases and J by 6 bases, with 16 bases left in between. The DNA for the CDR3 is TGTGCCACCAGCAGACCCCCAGGAAAGCTAGCTGAAGCTTTCTTT. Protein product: CATSRPPGKLAEAFF.

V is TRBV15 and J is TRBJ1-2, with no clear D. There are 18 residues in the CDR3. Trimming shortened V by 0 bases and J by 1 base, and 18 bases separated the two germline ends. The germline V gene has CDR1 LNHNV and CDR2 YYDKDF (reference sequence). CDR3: CATSRDAYVGRINYGYTF. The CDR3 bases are TGTGCCACCAGCAGAGATGCTTACGTAGGGCGAATTAACTATGGCTACACCTTC.

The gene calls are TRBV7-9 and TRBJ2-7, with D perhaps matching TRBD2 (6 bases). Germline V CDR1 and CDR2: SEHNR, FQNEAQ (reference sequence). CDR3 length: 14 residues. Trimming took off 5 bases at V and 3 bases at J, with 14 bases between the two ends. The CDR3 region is CASSPSGRFYEQYF. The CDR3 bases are TGTGCCAGCAGCCCATCAGGGAGGTTCTACGAGCAGTACTTC. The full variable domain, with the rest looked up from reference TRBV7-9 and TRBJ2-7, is DTGVSQNPRHKITKRGQNVTFRCDPISEHNRLYWYRQTLGQGPEFLTYFQNEAQLEKSRLLSDRFSAERPKGSFSTLEIQRTEQGDSAMYLCASSPSGRFYEQYFGPGTRLTVT.

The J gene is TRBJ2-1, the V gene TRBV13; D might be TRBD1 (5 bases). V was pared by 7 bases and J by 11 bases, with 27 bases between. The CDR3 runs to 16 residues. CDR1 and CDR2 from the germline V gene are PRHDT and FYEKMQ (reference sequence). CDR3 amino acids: CASTIVGHEIWPQQFF. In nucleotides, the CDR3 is TGTGCCAGCACCATAGTGGGGCACGAGATCTGGCCCCAGCAGTTCTTC.

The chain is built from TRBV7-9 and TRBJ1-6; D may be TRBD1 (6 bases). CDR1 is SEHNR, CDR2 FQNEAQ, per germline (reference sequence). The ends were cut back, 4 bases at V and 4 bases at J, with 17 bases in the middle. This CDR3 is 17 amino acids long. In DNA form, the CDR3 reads TGTGCCAGCAGCTCCCTGGGGGCCACACCATATAATTCACCCCTCCACTTT. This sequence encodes CASSSLGATPYNSPLHF.

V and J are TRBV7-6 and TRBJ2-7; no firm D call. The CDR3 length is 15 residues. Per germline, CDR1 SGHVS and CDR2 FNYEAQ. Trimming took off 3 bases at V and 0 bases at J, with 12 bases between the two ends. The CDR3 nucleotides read TGTGCCAGCAGCTTTGGATACCCCGGCTCCTACGAGCAGTACTTC. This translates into CASSFGYPGSYEQYF.

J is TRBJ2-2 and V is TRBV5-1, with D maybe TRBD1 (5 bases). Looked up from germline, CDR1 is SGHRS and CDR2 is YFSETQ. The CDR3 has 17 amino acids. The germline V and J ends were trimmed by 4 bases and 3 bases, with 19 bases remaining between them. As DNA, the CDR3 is TGCGCCAGCAGCATGCACGCCGGCTTAGGGGACACCGGGGAGCTGTTTTTT. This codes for CASSMHAGLGDTGELFF.

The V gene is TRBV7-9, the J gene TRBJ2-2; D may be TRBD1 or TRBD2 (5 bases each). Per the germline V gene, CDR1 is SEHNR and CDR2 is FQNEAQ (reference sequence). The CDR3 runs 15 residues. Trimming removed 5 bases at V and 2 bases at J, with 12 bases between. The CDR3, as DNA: TGTGCCAGCAGCGCTAAGGGACCAAACACCGGGGAGCTGTTTTTT. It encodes CASSAKGPNTGELFF. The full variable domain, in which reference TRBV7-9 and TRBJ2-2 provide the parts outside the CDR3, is DTGVSQNPRHKITKRGQNVTFRCDPISEHNRLYWYRQTLGQGPEFLTYFQNEAQLEKSRLLSDRFSAERPKGSFSTLEIQRTEQGDSAMYLCASSAKGPNTGELFFGEGSRLTVL.

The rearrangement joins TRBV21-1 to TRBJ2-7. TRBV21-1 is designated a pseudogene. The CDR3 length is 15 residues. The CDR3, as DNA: TGTGCCAGCAGCGGTAGGTGGGTGAACTCCTACGAGCAGTACTTC. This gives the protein CASSGRWVNSYEQYF.

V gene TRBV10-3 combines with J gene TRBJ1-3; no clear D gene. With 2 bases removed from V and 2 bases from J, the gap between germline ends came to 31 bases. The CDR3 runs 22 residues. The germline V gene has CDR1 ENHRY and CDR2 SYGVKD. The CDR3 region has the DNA TGTGCCATCAGTGAGCGGGGTGAAGAACTCCCTTATCCCCTCTTCCCTGGAAACACCATATATTTT. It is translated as CAISERGEELPYPLFPGNTIYF.

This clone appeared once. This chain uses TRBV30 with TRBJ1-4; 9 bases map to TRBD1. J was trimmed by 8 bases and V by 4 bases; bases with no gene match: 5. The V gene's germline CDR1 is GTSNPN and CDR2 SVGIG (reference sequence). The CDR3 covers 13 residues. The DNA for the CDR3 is TGTGCCTGGATGGGACAGGGAAACGAAAAACTGTTTTTT. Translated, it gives CAWMGQGNEKLFF.

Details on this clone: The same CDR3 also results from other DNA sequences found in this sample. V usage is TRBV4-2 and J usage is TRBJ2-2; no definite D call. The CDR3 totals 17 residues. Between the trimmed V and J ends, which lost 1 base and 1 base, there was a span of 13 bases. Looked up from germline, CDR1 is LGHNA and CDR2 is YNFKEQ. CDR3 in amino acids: CASSQVTRAENTGELFF. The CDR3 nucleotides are TGTGCCAGCAGCCAAGTCACTCGCGCAGAGAACACCGGGGAGCTGTTTTTT.